Described below is a single T cell receptor beta chain sequence and its context. Since a much larger clone is just one base distant, this may be a read error. In germline, CDR1 is SGHTA, CDR2 FQGNSA. The CDR3 covers 15 residues. The data were obtained in a study of T cells in Graves' hyperthyroidism and ophthalmopathy. There were TCR beta CDR3 regions amplified from RNA transcripts. The primer set for the first-round RT-PCR of the TCR CDR3 was HTBI. Via MiXCR, TCRdb re-called the multiplex PCR reads, giving one row per CDR3 protein. This repertoire shows about 760,000 distinct CDR3 sequences, about a third found once; its top ten account for 31%.

Sequencing was carried out using blood. The V call is TRBV7-2, the J call TRBJ2-2; 8 bases are shared with TRBD2. This TCR came from a woman aged 40 to 50 with Graves' hyperthyroidism. CDR3 loop: CASSGGGGPSGGLFF. The CDR3 DNA is TGTGCCAGCAGCGGTGGCGGGGGGCCGTCCGGGGGGCTGTTTTTT. Based on the CDR3 plus reference TRBV7-2 and TRBJ2-2, the full variable domain is GAGVSQSPSNKVTEKGKDVELRCDPISGHTALYWYRQSLGQGLEFLIYFQGNSAPDKSGLPSDRFSAERTGGSVSTLTIQRTQQEDSAVYLCASSGGGGPSGGLFFGEGSRLTVL.